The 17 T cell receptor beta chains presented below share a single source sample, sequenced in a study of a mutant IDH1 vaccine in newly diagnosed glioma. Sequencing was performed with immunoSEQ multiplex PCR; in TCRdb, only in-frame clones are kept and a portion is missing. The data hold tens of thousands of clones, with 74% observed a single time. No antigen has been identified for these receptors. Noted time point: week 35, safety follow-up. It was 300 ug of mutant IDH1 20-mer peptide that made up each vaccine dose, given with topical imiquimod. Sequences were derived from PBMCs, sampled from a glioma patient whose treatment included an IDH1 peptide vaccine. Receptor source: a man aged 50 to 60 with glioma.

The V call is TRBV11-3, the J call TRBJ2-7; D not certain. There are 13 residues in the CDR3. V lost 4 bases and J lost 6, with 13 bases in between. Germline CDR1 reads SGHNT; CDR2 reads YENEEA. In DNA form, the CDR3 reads TGTGCCAGCAGCTCAGGAGAGTCCGGCGAGCAGTACTTC. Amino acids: CASSSGESGEQYF.

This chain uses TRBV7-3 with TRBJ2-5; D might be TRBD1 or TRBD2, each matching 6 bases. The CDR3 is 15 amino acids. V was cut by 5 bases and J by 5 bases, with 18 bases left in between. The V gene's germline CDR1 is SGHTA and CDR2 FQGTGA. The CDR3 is CASSPQRGAGETQYF. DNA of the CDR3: TGTGCCAGCAGCCCACAAAGGGGGGCGGGGGAGACCCAGTACTTC.

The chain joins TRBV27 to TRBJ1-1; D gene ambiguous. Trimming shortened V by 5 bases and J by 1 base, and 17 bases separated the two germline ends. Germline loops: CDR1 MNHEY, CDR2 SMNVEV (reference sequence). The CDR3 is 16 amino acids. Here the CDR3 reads CASSRTPRRENTEAFF. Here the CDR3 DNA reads TGTGCCAGCAGTCGTACACCGAGACGCGAGAACACTGAAGCTTTCTTT.

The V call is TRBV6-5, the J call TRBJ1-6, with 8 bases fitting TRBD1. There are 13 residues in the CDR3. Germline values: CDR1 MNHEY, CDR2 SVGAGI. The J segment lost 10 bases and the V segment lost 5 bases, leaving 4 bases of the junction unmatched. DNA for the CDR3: TGTGCCAGCAGTGACGGACAGGGCTCACCCCTCCACTTT. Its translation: CASSDGQGSPLHF.

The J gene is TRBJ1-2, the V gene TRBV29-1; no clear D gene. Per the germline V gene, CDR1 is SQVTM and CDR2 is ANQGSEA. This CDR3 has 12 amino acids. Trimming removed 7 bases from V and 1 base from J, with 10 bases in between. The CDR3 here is CSALTLNYGYTF. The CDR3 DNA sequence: TGCAGCGCCTTAACACTTAACTATGGCTACACCTTC. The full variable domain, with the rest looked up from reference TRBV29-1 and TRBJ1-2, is SAVISQKPSRDICQRGTSLTIQCQVDSQVTMMFWYRQQPGQSLTLIATANQGSEATYESGFVIDKFPISRPNLTFSTLTVSNMSPEDSSIYLCSALTLNYGYTFGSGTRLTVV.

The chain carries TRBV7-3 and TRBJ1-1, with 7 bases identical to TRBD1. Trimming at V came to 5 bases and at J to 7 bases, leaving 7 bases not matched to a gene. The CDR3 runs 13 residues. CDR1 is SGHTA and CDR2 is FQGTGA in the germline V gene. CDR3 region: CASSQGGAGEAFF. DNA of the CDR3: TGTGCCAGCAGCCAGGGGGGGGCGGGTGAAGCTTTCTTT.

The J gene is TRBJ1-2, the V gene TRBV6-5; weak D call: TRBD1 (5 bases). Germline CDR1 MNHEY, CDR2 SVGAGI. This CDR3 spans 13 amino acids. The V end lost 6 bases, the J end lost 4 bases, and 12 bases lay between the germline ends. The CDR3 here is CASRIDGTYGYTF. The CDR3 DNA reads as TGTGCCAGCAGGATCGACGGGACCTATGGCTACACCTTC.

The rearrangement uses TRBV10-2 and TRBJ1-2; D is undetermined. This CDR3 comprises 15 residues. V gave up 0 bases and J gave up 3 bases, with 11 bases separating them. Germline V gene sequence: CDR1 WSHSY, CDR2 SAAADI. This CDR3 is CASSESKGLHYGYTF. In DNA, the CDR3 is TGCGCCAGCAGTGAGTCGAAAGGGCTCCACTATGGCTACACCTTC.

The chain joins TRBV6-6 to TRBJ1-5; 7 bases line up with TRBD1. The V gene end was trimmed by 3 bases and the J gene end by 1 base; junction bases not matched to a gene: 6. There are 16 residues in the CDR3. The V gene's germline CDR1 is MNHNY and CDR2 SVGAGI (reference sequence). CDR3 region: CASSYGQDRSNQPQHF. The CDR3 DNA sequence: TGTGCCAGCAGTTATGGCCAGGACAGGAGCAATCAGCCCCAGCATTTT.

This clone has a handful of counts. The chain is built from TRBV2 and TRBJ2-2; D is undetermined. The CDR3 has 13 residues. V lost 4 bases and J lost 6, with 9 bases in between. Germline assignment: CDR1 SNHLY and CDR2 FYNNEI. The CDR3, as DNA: TGTGCCAGCAGTGGCGGACCCGCCGGGGAGCTGTTTTTT. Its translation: CASSGGPAGELFF.

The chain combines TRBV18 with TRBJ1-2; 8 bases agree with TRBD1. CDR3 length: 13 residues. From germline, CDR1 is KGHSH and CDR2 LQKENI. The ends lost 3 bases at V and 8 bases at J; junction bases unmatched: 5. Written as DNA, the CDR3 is TGTGCCAGCTCACCTCCGACAGGGGAAGGCTACACCTTC. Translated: CASSPPTGEGYTF.

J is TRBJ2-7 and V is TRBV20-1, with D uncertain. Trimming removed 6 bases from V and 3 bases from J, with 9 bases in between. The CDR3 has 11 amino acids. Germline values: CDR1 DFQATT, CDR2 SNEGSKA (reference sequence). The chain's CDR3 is CSAPDGYEQYF. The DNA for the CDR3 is TGCAGTGCCCCCGACGGCTACGAGCAGTACTTC.

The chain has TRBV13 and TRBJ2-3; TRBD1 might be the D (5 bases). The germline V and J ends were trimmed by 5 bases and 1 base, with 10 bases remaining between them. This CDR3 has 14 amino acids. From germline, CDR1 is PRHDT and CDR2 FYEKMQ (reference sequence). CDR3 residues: CASSPRVGTDTQYF. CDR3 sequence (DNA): TGTGCCAGCAGCCCCAGGGTGGGCACAGATACGCAGTATTTT.

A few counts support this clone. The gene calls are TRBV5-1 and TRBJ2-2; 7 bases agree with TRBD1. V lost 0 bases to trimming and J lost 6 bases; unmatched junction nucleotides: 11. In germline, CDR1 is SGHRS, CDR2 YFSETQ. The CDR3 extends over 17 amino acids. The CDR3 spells CASSLVLGTVDAGELFF. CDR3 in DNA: TGCGCCAGCAGCTTGGTTTTGGGGACAGTTGATGCCGGGGAGCTGTTTTTT.

The CDR3 nucleotides read TGTGCCACCAGCAAAGGGGAGGACACTGAAGCTTTCTTT. Residues: CATSKGEDTEAFF. The chain couples TRBV15 to TRBJ1-1; the D gene is possibly TRBD1 (5 bases). Per germline, CDR1 LNHNV and CDR2 YYDKDF (reference sequence). The ends were cut back, 4 bases at V and 3 bases at J, with 9 bases in the middle. The CDR3 is 13 residues long.

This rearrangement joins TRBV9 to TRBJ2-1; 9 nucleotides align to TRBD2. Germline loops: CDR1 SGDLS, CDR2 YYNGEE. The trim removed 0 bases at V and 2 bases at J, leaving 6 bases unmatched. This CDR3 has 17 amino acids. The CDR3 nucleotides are TGTGCCAGCAGCGTAGCATCGGCGGGGGGGCCCTACAATGAGCAGTTCTTC. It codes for CASSVASAGGPYNEQFF.

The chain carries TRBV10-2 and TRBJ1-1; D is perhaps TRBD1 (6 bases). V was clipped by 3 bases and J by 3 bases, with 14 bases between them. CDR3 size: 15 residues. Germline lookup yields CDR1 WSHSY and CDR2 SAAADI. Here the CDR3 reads CASSEYQGMDTEAFF. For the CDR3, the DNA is TGCGCCAGCAGTGAATACCAGGGGATGGACACTGAAGCTTTCTTT.